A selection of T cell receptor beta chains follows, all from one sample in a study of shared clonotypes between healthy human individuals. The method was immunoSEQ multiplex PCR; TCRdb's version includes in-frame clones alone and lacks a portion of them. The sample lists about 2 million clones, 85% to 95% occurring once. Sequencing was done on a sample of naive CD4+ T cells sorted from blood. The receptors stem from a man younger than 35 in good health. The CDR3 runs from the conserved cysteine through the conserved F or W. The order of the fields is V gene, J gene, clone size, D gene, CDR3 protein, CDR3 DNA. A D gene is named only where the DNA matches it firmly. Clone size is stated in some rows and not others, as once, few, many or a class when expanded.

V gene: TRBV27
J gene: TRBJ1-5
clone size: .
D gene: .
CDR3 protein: CANGGTVSNQPQHF
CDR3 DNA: TGTGCCAACGGAGGGACCGTTAGCAATCAGCCCCAGCATTTT

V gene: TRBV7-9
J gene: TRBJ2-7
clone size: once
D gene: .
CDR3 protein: CASSQYSQVQEQYF
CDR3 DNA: TGTGCCAGCAGCCAATACTCGCAGGTGCAGGAGCAGTACTTC

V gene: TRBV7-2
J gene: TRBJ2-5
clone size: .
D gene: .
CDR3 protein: CASSSARGLSETQYF
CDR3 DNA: TGTGCCAGCAGCTCGGCGCGGGGCCTGTCTGAGACCCAGTACTTC

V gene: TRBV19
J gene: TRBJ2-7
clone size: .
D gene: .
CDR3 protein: CASSITPGPGADTYEQYF
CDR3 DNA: TGTGCCAGTAGTATAACTCCGGGCCCAGGGGCGGACACCTACGAGCAGTACTTC

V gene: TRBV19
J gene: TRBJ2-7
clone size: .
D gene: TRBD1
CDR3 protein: CARRRTGGSYEQYF
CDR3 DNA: TGTGCCAGAAGACGGACAGGGGGTTCCTACGAGCAGTACTTC

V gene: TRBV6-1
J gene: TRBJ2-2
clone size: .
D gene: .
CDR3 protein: CASSEFQLLLAGELFF
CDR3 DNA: TGTGCCAGCAGTGAATTTCAACTTTTGTTGGCCGGGGAGCTGTTTTTT

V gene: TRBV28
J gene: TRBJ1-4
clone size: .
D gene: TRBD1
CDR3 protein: CASRVAGGEKLFF
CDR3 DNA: TGTGCCAGCAGGGTCGCAGGGGGCGAAAAACTGTTTTTT

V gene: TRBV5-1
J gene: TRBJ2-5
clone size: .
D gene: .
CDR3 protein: CASSLAGREETQYF
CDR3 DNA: TGCGCCAGCAGCTTGGCGGGCAGGGAAGAGACCCAGTACTTC

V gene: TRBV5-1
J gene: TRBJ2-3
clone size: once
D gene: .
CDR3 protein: CASSARQSKSTDTQYF
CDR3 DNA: TGCGCCAGCAGCGCGCGACAGAGCAAAAGCACAGATACGCAGTATTTT

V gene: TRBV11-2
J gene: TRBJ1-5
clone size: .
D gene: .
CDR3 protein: CASSLGFNQPQHF
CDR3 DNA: TGTGCCAGCAGCTTAGGTTTCAATCAGCCCCAGCATTTT

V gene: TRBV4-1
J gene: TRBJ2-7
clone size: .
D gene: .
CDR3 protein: CASSQDIPEPYEQYF
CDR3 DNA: TGCGCCAGCAGCCAAGATATTCCTGAACCTTACGAGCAGTACTTC

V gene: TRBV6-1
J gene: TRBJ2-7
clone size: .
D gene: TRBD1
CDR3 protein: CASRPTGVGYEQYF
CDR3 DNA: TGTGCCAGCAGGCCGACAGGGGTGGGCTACGAGCAGTACTTC

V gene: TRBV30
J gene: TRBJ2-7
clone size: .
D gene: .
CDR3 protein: CAWSADSEQYF
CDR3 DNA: TGTGCCTGGAGTGCCGACAGCGAGCAGTACTTC

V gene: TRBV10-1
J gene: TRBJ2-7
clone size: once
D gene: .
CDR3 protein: CASSSDRREYEQYF
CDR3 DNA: TGCGCCAGCAGTTCGGACCGTCGTGAGTACGAGCAGTACTTC

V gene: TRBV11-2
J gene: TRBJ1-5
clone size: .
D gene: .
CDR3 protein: CASSPVANWRNQPQHF
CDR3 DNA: TGTGCCAGCAGCCCAGTGGCAAATTGGCGCAATCAGCCCCAGCATTTT

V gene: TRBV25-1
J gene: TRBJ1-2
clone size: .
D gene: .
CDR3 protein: CASASPGVYGYTF
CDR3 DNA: TGTGCCAGCGCCAGTCCAGGGGTCTATGGCTACACCTTC

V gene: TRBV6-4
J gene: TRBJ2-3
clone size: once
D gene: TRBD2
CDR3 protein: CASSDPETSGRTRDTQYF
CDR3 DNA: TGTGCCAGCAGTGACCCCGAGACTAGCGGGAGAACAAGAGATACGCAGTATTTT

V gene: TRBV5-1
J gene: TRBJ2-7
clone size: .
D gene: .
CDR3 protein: CASSSSPGPIYEQYF
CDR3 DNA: TGCGCCAGCAGCTCGTCGCCGGGACCCATCTACGAGCAGTACTTC

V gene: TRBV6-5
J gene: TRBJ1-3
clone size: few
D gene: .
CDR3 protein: CASSYSLAFPGNTIYF
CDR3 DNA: TGTGCCAGCAGTTACTCGTTGGCGTTTCCCGGAAACACCATATATTTT

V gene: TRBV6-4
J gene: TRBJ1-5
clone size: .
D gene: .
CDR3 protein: CASRRVYKHF
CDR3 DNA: TGTGCCAGCCGTCGGGTATACAAGCATTTT

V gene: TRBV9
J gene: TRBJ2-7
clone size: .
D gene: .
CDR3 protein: CASSSAGSSEQYF
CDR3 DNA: TGTGCCAGCAGCTCCGCGGGGTCCAGCGAGCAGTACTTC

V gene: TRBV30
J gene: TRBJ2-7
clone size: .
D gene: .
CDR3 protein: CAWSAYSYEQYF
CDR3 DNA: TGTGCCTGGTCAGCATATTCCTACGAGCAGTACTTC

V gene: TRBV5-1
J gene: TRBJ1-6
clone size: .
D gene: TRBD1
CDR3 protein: CASSQTTGTGVNSPLHF
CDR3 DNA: TGCGCCAGCAGCCAAACGACCGGGACAGGGGTTAATTCACCCCTCCACTTT

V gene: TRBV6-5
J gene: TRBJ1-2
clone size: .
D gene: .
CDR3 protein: CASSYSLSHGYTF
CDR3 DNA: TGTGCCAGCAGTTACTCGTTGTCTCATGGCTACACCTTC

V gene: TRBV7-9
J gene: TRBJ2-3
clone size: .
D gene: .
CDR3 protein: CATLTGDTQYF
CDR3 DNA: TGTGCCACCCTAACGGGGGATACGCAGTATTTT

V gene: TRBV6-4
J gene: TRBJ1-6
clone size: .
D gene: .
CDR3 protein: CASSEIRNSPLHF
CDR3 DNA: TGTGCCAGCAGTGAAATCAGAAACTCACCCCTCCACTTT

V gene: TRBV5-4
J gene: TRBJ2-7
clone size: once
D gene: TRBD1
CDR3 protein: CASRPGTGVEQYF
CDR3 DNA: TGTGCCAGCAGACCCGGGACAGGGGTCGAGCAGTACTTC

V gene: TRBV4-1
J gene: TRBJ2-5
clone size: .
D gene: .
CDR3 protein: CASSQGTTKETQYF
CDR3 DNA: TGCGCCAGCAGCCAGGGGACAACGAAAGAGACCCAGTACTTC

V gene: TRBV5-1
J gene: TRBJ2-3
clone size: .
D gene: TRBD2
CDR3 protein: CASSPPLASSTDTQYF
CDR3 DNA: TGCGCCAGCAGCCCCCCACTAGCGTCTAGCACAGATACGCAGTATTTT

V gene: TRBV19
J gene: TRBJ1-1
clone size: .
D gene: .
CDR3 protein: CASSGWTEAFF
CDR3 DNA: TGTGCCAGTAGTGGGTGGACTGAAGCTTTCTTT

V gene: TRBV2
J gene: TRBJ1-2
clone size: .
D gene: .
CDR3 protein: CASSEFLGIFSNYGYTF
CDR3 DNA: TGTGCCAGCAGTGAATTCCTAGGGATTTTTTCTAACTATGGCTACACCTTC

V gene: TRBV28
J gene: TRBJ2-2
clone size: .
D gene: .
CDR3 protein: CASYSAGELFF
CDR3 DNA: TGTGCCAGCTACTCCGCCGGGGAGCTGTTTTTT

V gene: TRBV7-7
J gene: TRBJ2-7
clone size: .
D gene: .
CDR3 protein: CASSLRTVSEQYF
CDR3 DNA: TGTGCTAGCAGCTTAAGAACCGTCAGCGAGCAGTACTTC

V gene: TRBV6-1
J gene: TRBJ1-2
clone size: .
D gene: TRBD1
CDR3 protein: CASSGQGGHGYTF
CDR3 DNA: TGTGCCAGCAGTGGACAGGGAGGACATGGCTACACCTTC

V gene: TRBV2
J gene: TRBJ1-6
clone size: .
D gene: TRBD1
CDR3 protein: CASHGTGYNSPLHF
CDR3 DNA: TGTGCCAGCCACGGGACAGGGTATAATTCACCCCTCCACTTT

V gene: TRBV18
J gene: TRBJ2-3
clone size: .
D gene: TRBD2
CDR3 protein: CASSPTGGAGTDTQYF
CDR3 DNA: TGTGCCAGCTCACCCACGGGGGGGGCAGGCACAGATACGCAGTATTTT

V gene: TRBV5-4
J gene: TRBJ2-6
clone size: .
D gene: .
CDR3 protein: CASSLPTGILPSGANVLTF
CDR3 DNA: TGTGCCAGCAGCCTACCGACAGGAATCCTACCCTCTGGGGCCAACGTCCTGACTTTC

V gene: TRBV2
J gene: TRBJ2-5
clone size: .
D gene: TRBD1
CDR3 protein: CASSAGTGYQETQYF
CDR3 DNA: TGTGCCAGCAGCGCCGGGACAGGGTACCAAGAGACCCAGTACTTC

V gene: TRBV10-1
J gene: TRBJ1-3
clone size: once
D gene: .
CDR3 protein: CASSEGRSSGNTIYF
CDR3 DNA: TGCGCCAGCAGTGAGGGAAGGAGCTCTGGAAACACCATATATTTT

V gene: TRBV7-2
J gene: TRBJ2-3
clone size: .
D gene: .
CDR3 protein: CASSFRGGTDTQYF
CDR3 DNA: TGTGCCAGCAGTTTCCGAGGAGGCACAGATACGCAGTATTTT

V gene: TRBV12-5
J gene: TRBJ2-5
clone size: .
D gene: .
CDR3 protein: CASVSPWVGSEPQETQYF
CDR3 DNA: TGTGCTAGTGTATCTCCCTGGGTTGGGTCAGAGCCACAAGAGACCCAGTACTTC

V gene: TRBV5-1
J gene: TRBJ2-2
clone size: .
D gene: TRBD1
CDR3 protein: CATSLTGSNTGELFF
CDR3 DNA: TGCGCCACTTCGTTGACAGGGTCGAACACCGGGGAGCTGTTTTTT

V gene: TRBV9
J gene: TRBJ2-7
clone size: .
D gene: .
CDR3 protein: CASSATTGQYEQYF
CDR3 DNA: TGTGCCAGCAGCGCTACAACAGGACAGTACGAGCAGTACTTC

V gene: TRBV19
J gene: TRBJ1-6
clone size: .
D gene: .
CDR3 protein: CASSVQGSPLHF
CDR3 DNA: TGTGCCAGTAGTGTTCAGGGATCACCCCTCCACTTT

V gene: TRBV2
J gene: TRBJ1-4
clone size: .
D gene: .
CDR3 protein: CATAGQLNEKLFF
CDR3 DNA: TGTGCCACAGCTGGACAGCTTAATGAAAAACTGTTTTTT

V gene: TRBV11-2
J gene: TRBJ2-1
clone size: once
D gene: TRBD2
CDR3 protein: CASSSSGVSYNEQFF
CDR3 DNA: TGTGCCAGCAGCAGTAGCGGGGTCTCCTACAATGAGCAGTTCTTC

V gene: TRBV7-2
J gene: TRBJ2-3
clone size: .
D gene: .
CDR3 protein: CASSLWGFGVADTQYF
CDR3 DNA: TGTGCCAGCAGCTTATGGGGTTTTGGTGTCGCAGATACGCAGTATTTT

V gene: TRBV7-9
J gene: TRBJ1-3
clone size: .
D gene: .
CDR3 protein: CASSLLGSGNTIYF
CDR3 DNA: TGTGCCAGCAGCTTACTAGGTTCTGGAAACACCATATATTTT

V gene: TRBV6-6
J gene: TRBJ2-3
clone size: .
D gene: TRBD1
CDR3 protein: CASSYRDRGLTDTQYF
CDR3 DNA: TGTGCCAGCAGTTACCGGGACAGAGGGCTCACAGATACGCAGTATTTT

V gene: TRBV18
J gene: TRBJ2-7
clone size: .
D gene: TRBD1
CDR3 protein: CASSPTGGPTYEQYF
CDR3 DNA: TGTGCCAGCTCACCCACAGGGGGCCCCACCTACGAGCAGTACTTC

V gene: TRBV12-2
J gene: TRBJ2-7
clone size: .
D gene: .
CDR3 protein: CASRYGTGNGYEQYF
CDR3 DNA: TGTGCAAGTCGCTACGGGACAGGGAATGGGTACGAGCAGTACTTC

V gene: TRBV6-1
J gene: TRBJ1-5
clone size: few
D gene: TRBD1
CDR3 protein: CAIDRGLNQPQHF
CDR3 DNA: TGTGCCATAGACAGGGGGCTCAATCAGCCCCAGCATTTT

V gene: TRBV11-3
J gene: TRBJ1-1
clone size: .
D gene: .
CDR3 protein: CASIGWSNTEAFF
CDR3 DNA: TGTGCCAGCATAGGATGGTCGAACACTGAAGCTTTCTTT

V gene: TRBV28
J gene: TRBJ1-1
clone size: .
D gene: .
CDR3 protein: CASSPPAVMNTEAFF
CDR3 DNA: TGTGCCAGCAGTCCCCCGGCGGTTATGAACACTGAAGCTTTCTTT

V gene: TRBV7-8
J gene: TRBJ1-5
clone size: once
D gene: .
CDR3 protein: CASSRSVGQNQPQHF
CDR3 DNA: TGTGCCAGCAGCCGATCGGTGGGGCAGAATCAGCCCCAGCATTTT